This T cell receptor beta chain was sequenced in a study of shared clonotypes between healthy human individuals. Findings of the study overall: It was anticipated that sequencing depth would influence how many clonotypes donors shared.

About this clone itself: Its antigen is unknown.

Sequenced by immunoSEQ multiplex PCR; TCRdb stores in-frame clones only, minus some. This table holds 2 million to 2.5 million clones, approximately 96% found once. Germline assignment: CDR1 MGHDK and CDR2 SYGVNS. CDR3 length equals 17 residues. Trimming took 4 bases from V and 1 from J; bases not matched to a gene: 6. This sequence was found in a man younger than 30 in good health. The specimen sequenced was naive CD4+ T cells sorted from blood. The subset here: CD45RA+ positively selected. This chain connects TRBV25-1 to TRBJ2-5; 13 nucleotides line up with TRBD2. In DNA form, the CDR3 reads TGTGCCAGCAGTGCCCCGGGACTAGCGGGGACCCAAGAGACCCAGTACTTC. It encodes CASSAPGLAGTQETQYF.